This is a list of T cell receptor beta chains from one sample in a study of blood T cell repertoires in COVID-19. Assay: immunoSEQ multiplex PCR; the TCRdb copy retains only in-frame clones and omits some. The table records more than 95,000 clones, over 75% of them present only once. The sample comprised peripheral blood. These receptors all stem from a man older than 75 with active or convalescent COVID-19. Each CDR3 is given with its conserved first and last residue. The order of the fields is V gene, clone size, CDR3 length, J gene, CDR3 protein. A clone size is listed for some rows: how often the clone was seen (once, few, many), or a class if it is expanded.

>TRBV24-1|NA|13|TRBJ2-7
CATSAGTVYEQYF
>TRBV6-6|NA|15|TRBJ1-5
CATRQQGRSRQPQHF
>TRBV19|once|14|TRBJ1-1
CASRLGQLNTEAFF
>TRBV7-2|NA|14|TRBJ1-1
CASSLGDRGEIAFF
>TRBV5-6|NA|14|TRBJ2-7
CASSAWDRGRVIFF
>TRBV5-6|NA|18|TRBJ2-7
CASSSGRGLAGATYEQYF
>TRBV7-9|once|12|TRBJ1-2
CASSSPAGTAGF
>TRBV7-9|NA|17|TRBJ2-7
CASSLTYLTGDSYEQYF
>TRBV6-2/TRBV6-3|NA|15|TRBJ2-3
CASSKRSVSTDTQYF
>TRBV5-4|NA|17|TRBJ2-5
CASSLGLAGGYKETQYF
>TRBV7-9|few|14|TRBJ2-7
CASSLAQVGGEQYF
>TRBV6-2/TRBV6-3|NA|15|TRBJ1-1
CASSYGQNKNTEAFF
>TRBV7-6|NA|15|TRBJ2-3
CASSLDYAVADTQYF
>TRBV11-2|few|12|TRBJ1-2
CASSLNRGGYTF
>TRBV7-3|NA|14|TRBJ2-2
CASSSSQGTGELFF
>TRBV5-1|NA|16|TRBJ1-1
CASSLTIGTGESSAFF
>TRBV19|NA|15|TRBJ1-1
CALPPGEQINTEAFF
>TRBV28|NA|14|TRBJ1-6
CATQTGSYNSPLHF
>TRBV27|few|19|TRBJ1-6
CASRPAPGQSGSYNSPLHF
>TRBV6-5|NA|11|TRBJ1-2
CAAQGARGYTF
>TRBV18|once|13|TRBJ2-7
CASSLGQGSEQYF
>TRBV10-3|once|16|TRBJ2-2
CAISELGLDLSGELFF
>TRBV5-6|NA|16|TRBJ1-5
CASSPGRGFSNQPQHF